Described below is a single T cell receptor beta chain sequence and its context. The data originate from a study of low-dose radiotherapy and immunotherapy resistance in tumors. The CDR3 runs 17 residues. In germline, CDR1 is SGDLS, CDR2 YYNGEE. The V gene end was trimmed by 0 bases and the J gene end by 8 bases; junction bases not matched to a gene: 12. Alpha and beta chains were covered, as first-strand cDNA relied on TRAV- and TRBV-specific primers. TCR amplification involved 20 PCR cycles with a constant-region primer and V-primer adapter. TCRdb re-analysed the reads in MiXCR, keeping a single row per CDR3 protein. The sample yields approximately 15,000 distinct CDR3 sequences, about three fifths seen once.

The rearrangement joins TRBV9 to TRBJ2-1; 9 nucleotides agree with TRBD2. The source is a human donor with advanced metastatic prostate, ovarian, gallbladder or colorectal cancer (not recorded which). This table probably holds off-target reads from a library built for another chain. In DNA form, the CDR3 reads TGTGCCAGCAGCGTAGTGGGGCGGGGGGGGAATACAGATGAGCAGTTCTTC. It specifies CASSVVGRGGNTDEQFF.